This is a list of T cell receptor beta chains from one sample in a study of CD8 T cells in Susac syndrome. MiXCR was run by TCRdb on the immunoSEQ multiplex PCR reads, yielding one entry per CDR3 protein. The sample holds tens of thousands of distinct CDR3 sequences; roughly 94% are singletons and the top ten take about 0.29%. Sequencing input: CD4+ T cells from PBMCs. All receptors derive from a human donor with Susac syndrome. Both conserved end residues are trimmed from each CDR3.

v_call: TRBV12-3/TRBV12-4
j_call: TRBJ1-5
cdr3_aa: ASSLSSGAGQPQH

v_call: TRBV4-3
j_call: TRBJ2-1
cdr3_aa: ASSQAQYNEQF

v_call: TRBV5-4
j_call: TRBJ2-2
cdr3_aa: ASSSYGRNTGELF

v_call: TRBV7-9
j_call: TRBJ1-5
cdr3_aa: ASSLEEERFQH

v_call: TRBV2
j_call: TRBJ2-3
cdr3_aa: ASNPLITQY

v_call: TRBV30
j_call: TRBJ2-7
cdr3_aa: AYGLAVYEQY

v_call: TRBV7-2
j_call: TRBJ2-3
cdr3_aa: ASSLAAATDTQY

v_call: TRBV12-3/TRBV12-4
j_call: TRBJ1-1
cdr3_aa: ASERLMNTEAF

v_call: TRBV20-1
j_call: TRBJ2-5
cdr3_aa: SAADPTGGTQY

v_call: TRBV27
j_call: TRBJ2-5
cdr3_aa: ASSPWGGQETQY

v_call: TRBV11-2
j_call: TRBJ2-2
cdr3_aa: ASSSGTSRTGELF

v_call: TRBV20-1
j_call: TRBJ2-1
cdr3_aa: SAGKQPRNEQF

v_call: TRBV7-8
j_call: TRBJ2-1
cdr3_aa: ASSPRRLAGHNEQF

v_call: TRBV7-9
j_call: TRBJ2-1
cdr3_aa: ASSQGQLYNEQF

v_call: TRBV29-1
j_call: TRBJ1-5
cdr3_aa: SVRDGGNQPRH

v_call: TRBV7-6
j_call: TRBJ2-1
cdr3_aa: ASSGTGFNEQF

v_call: TRBV10-2
j_call: TRBJ2-5
cdr3_aa: ASSVEGETQY

v_call: TRBV2
j_call: TRBJ2-7
cdr3_aa: ASSVDLYEQY

v_call: TRBV6-6
j_call: TRBJ2-3
cdr3_aa: ASLGWGTDTQY

v_call: TRBV28
j_call: TRBJ1-2
cdr3_aa: ASSLAQVSNYGYT

v_call: TRBV18
j_call: TRBJ1-6
cdr3_aa: ASSLTGTGDSPLH

v_call: TRBV7-2
j_call: TRBJ2-7
cdr3_aa: ASSLSVGSYEQY

v_call: TRBV20-1
j_call: TRBJ2-3
cdr3_aa: SARGSDTQY

v_call: TRBV12-3/TRBV12-4
j_call: TRBJ2-5
cdr3_aa: ASSSRTSGGRKY

v_call: TRBV5-4
j_call: TRBJ2-3
cdr3_aa: ASSPGPRSTDTQY

v_call: TRBV3-1
j_call: TRBJ2-1
cdr3_aa: ASSQAGQNNNEQF

v_call: TRBV20-1
j_call: TRBJ2-7
cdr3_aa: SASRVDYEQY

v_call: TRBV20-1
j_call: TRBJ2-5
cdr3_aa: SAPGPPGQETQY

v_call: TRBV4-3
j_call: TRBJ2-1
cdr3_aa: ASSQDAPSYNEQF

v_call: TRBV20-1
j_call: TRBJ1-1
cdr3_aa: SATGYENTEAF

v_call: TRBV20-1
j_call: TRBJ2-7
cdr3_aa: SGGGAYEQY

v_call: TRBV12-3/TRBV12-4
j_call: TRBJ2-5
cdr3_aa: ASTLEKETQY

v_call: TRBV19
j_call: TRBJ2-3
cdr3_aa: ASSIYRGTADTQY

v_call: TRBV27
j_call: TRBJ1-2
cdr3_aa: ASSLSGAPTQYGYT

v_call: TRBV7-2
j_call: TRBJ2-7
cdr3_aa: ASSSHRGQY